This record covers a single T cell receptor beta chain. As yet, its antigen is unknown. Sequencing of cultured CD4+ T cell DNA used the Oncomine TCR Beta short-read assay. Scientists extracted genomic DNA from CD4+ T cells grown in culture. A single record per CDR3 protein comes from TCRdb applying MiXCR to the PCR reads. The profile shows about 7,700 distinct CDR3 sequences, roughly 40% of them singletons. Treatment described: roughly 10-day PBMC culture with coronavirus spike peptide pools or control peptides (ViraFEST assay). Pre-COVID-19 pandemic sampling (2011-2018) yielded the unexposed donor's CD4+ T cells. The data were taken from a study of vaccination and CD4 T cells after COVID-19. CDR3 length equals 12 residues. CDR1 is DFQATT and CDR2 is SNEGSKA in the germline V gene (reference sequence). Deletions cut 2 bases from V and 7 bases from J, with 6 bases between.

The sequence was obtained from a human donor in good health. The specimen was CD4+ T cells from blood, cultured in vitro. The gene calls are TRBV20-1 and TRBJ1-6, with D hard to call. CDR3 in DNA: TGCAGTGCTAGACTGGGGAATTCACCCCTCCACTTT. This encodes CSARLGNSPLHF.